This T cell receptor beta chain was found in a study of molecular identifiers for immune sequencing clone quantification. TCR libraries were built in bulk with a published protocol and specific TCR primers. TCRdb redid the calling of the PCR reads with MiXCR, one entry per CDR3 protein. The table records 250,000 to 350,000 distinct CDR3 sequences, roughly 23% of them present only once. Using 10%, 30% or 50% RNA, naive CD8 libraries were derived from roughly 20,000 to 1,000,000 sorted cells. This clonotype was seen a handful of times. Its specificity is not known. This CDR3 is 17 amino acids long. V shed 3 bases and J 2 bases; nucleotides not matched to a gene: 7. Germline CDR1 and CDR2: LNHDA and SQIVND (reference sequence). Notes on the study in general: Barcode-sharing identical TCR molecules could underestimate highly expanded clone sizes.

The sample consisted of naive CD8+ T cells from blood, with Jurkat cell RNA spiked in. Subset reported: FACS-sorted CD8+CD4-CCR7+CD45RA+ naive T cells. This clonotype was obtained from a human donor in good health. Some libraries in this study had Jurkat cell RNA spiked in. The chain employs TRBV19 and TRBJ2-3; TRBD2 matches at 11 bases. In DNA, the CDR3 is TGTGCCAGTAGTATGATCTTACTAGCGGGGGACACAGATACGCAGTATTTT. It yields the protein CASSMILLAGDTDTQYF. Variable domain in full (rest from reference TRBV19 and TRBJ2-3): DGGITQSPKYLFRKEGQNVTLSCEQNLNHDAMYWYRQDPGQGLRLIYYSQIVNDFQKGDIAEGYSVSREKKESFPLTVTSAQKNPTAFYLCASSMILLAGDTDTQYFGPGTRLTVL.